Listed below are T cell receptor beta chains from one sample, sequenced in a study of shared clonotypes between healthy human individuals. This table comes from immunoSEQ multiplex PCR, and its TCRdb copy is limited to in-frame clones, with some not included. The sample shows about 1.1 million clones, 60% to 85% of them seen only once. What was sequenced was memory CD4+ T cells from PBMCs. The receptors were sampled from a man aged 18 to 29 in good health. Some clones in this sample may be carry-over from other donors' samples. The CDR3 runs from the conserved cysteine through the conserved F or W. The order of the fields is J gene, V gene, clone size, D gene, CDR3 protein, CDR3 DNA. D genes are given only for firm matches. Where a row states a size, it is once, few, many or the class of an expanded clone; other rows omit it.

TRBJ2-5	TRBV10-2	.	TRBD1	CASRGPTGGLQETQYF	TGCGCCAGCAGGGGTCCGACAGGGGGCCTCCAAGAGACCCAGTACTTC
TRBJ1-4	TRBV7-9	.	.	CASSLARATNEKLFF	TGTGCCAGCAGCTTAGCGAGGGCGACTAATGAAAAACTGTTTTTT
TRBJ2-1	TRBV9	few	.	CASSVVDGVEQFF	TGTGCCAGCAGCGTAGTGGACGGGGTGGAGCAGTTCTTC
TRBJ2-6	TRBV7-3	.	TRBD1	CASSQSTGATGANVLTF	TGTGCCAGCAGCCAATCGACAGGGGCGACTGGGGCCAACGTCCTGACTTTC
TRBJ1-1	TRBV20-1	.	.	CSERTTEAFF	TGCAGTGAGAGGACGACTGAAGCTTTCTTT
TRBJ1-1	TRBV7-2	.	.	CASSLGVGMNTEAFF	TGTGCCAGCAGCTTAGGAGTAGGGATGAACACTGAAGCTTTCTTT
TRBJ2-7	TRBV5-1	.	.	CASSLARDPLSYEQYF	TGCGCCAGCAGCTTGGCCAGGGACCCACTCTCCTACGAGCAGTACTTC
TRBJ1-1	TRBV19	.	.	CASSMGRQGTAGTEAFF	TGTGCCAGTAGTATGGGGCGGCAGGGGACGGCAGGCACTGAAGCTTTCTTT
TRBJ1-2	TRBV5-1	few	.	CASRDSTLNYGYTF	TGCGCCAGCAGGGACAGTACTCTTAACTATGGCTACACCTTC
TRBJ2-7	TRBV4-1	.	.	CASSQYQQGGEQYF	TGCGCCAGCAGCCAGTATCAACAGGGAGGGGAGCAGTACTTC
TRBJ2-3	TRBV5-1	.	.	CASSLAGAANSDTQYF	TGCGCCAGCAGCTTGGCCGGGGCGGCGAATTCAGATACGCAGTATTTT
TRBJ2-5	TRBV5-1	.	.	CASRRVPVTQETQYF	TGCGCCAGCAGAAGGGTCCCCGTTACCCAAGAGACCCAGTACTTC
TRBJ2-7	TRBV9	.	.	CASSRRVGLLSSYEQYF	TGTGCCAGCAGCAGACGGGTGGGGCTGCTCAGTTCCTACGAGCAGTACTTC
TRBJ1-1	TRBV4-1	.	.	CASSLRGLGTEAFF	TGCGCCAGCAGCCTAAGAGGGCTAGGGACTGAAGCTTTCTTT
TRBJ2-7	TRBV30	.	.	CAWSVTGGYEQYF	TGTGCCTGGAGTGTTACCGGGGGCTACGAGCAGTACTTC
TRBJ1-1	TRBV6-5	.	.	CASSYSRRWTEAFF	TGTGCCAGCAGTTACTCGAGACGGTGGACTGAAGCTTTCTTT
TRBJ1-5	TRBV7-9	.	.	CASSLLNQPQHF	TGTGCCAGCAGCCTGCTAAATCAGCCCCAGCATTTT
TRBJ1-5	TRBV30	.	.	CAWSVPGSGNQPQHF	TGTGCCTGGAGTGTACCAGGGTCGGGCAATCAGCCCCAGCATTTT
TRBJ2-1	TRBV29-1	.	.	CSVDSTVLGSYNEQFF	TGCAGCGTCGATTCGACCGTTTTGGGCTCCTACAATGAGCAGTTCTTC
TRBJ2-3	TRBV28	.	.	CASRPGGGTDTQYF	TGTGCCAGCAGACCCGGGGGCGGTACAGATACGCAGTATTTT
TRBJ1-1	TRBV5-6	few	.	CASSEDGLNTEAFF	TGTGCCAGCAGCGAGGACGGGTTGAACACTGAAGCTTTCTTT
TRBJ1-1	TRBV27	few	.	CASHRASEAFF	TGTGCCAGCCACAGGGCAAGTGAAGCTTTCTTT
TRBJ2-1	TRBV4-1	.	TRBD2	CASSQDASGRNEQFF	TGCGCCAGCAGCCAAGACGCTAGCGGGAGGAATGAGCAGTTCTTC
TRBJ1-1	TRBV11-2	.	.	CASSLELPSGAFF	TGTGCCAGCAGCTTAGAACTCCCTTCAGGAGCTTTCTTT
TRBJ1-1	TRBV29-1	.	.	CSVEGQTNTEAFF	TGCAGCGTTGAAGGGCAGACGAACACTGAAGCTTTCTTT
TRBJ2-1	TRBV4-3	.	TRBD2	CASSPQAGGEQFF	TGCGCCAGCAGCCCCCAGGCGGGAGGGGAGCAGTTCTTC
TRBJ2-7	TRBV7-2	.	.	CASSFDSYEQYF	TGTGCCAGCAGCTTTGACAGCTACGAGCAGTACTTC
TRBJ1-2	TRBV27	.	TRBD1	CASSPLLRDSIGYTF	TGTGCCAGCAGTCCACTCCTTCGGGACAGCATCGGCTACACCTTC
TRBJ1-5	TRBV6-4	.	TRBD1	CASSTDRDQPQHF	TGTGCCAGCAGTACCGACAGGGACCAGCCCCAGCATTTT
TRBJ2-3	TRBV5-1	many	.	CASSLISGVVDTQYF	TGCGCCAGCAGCTTAATATCGGGAGTGGTGGATACGCAGTATTTT
TRBJ2-1	TRBV9	.	.	CASSVGLGGVIYEQFF	TGTGCCAGCAGCGTAGGTCTGGGGGGAGTTATCTATGAGCAGTTCTTC
TRBJ1-2	TRBV5-4	.	.	CASSLMRGYGYTF	TGTGCCAGCAGCTTGATGCGGGGCTATGGCTACACCTTC
TRBJ1-5	TRBV7-2	once	.	CASSLVESQPQHF	TGTGCCAGCAGCTTAGTGGAGAGTCAGCCCCAGCATTTT
TRBJ2-1	TRBV9	.	TRBD2	CASSVRLAHEQFF	TGTGCCAGCAGCGTTCGACTAGCCCATGAGCAGTTCTTC
TRBJ1-5	TRBV19	.	.	CASAPNSNQPQHF	TGTGCCAGCGCCCCAAATAGCAATCAGCCCCAGCATTTT
TRBJ1-2	TRBV4-2	.	.	CASSQEYLTGGREGYTF	TGTGCCAGCAGCCAAGAATATTTAACGGGAGGAAGGGAAGGCTACACCTTC
TRBJ1-3	TRBV28	.	.	CASTLGGFASGNTIYF	TGTGCCAGCACTTTAGGTGGCTTCGCCTCTGGAAACACCATATATTTT
TRBJ1-4	TRBV5-1	.	TRBD1	CASSLTGTGSNEKLFF	TGCGCCAGCAGCTTGACCGGGACAGGTTCTAATGAAAAACTGTTTTTT
TRBJ1-1	TRBV7-2	.	.	CASSAQTNTEAFF	TGTGCCAGCAGCGCCCAGACGAACACTGAAGCTTTCTTT
TRBJ2-1	TRBV7-9	.	TRBD2	CASSPRDYLSGEQFF	TGTGCCAGCAGCCCACGGGACTACCTATCCGGTGAGCAGTTCTTC
TRBJ2-5	TRBV2	.	TRBD1	CASSTTPGTAYF	TGTGCCAGCAGTACGACGCCCGGGACAGCGTACTTC
TRBJ2-3	TRBV5-1	.	.	CASSLAAGTDTQYF	TGCGCCAGCAGCTTGGCGGCGGGGACAGATACGCAGTATTTT
TRBJ2-7	TRBV15	once	TRBD2	CATSRTSGSYEQYF	TGTGCCACCAGCAGGACTAGCGGGAGCTACGAGCAGTACTTC
TRBJ2-7	TRBV2	once	.	CASKRGQVGQIDEQYF	TGTGCCAGTAAAAGAGGTCAGGTGGGACAAATAGACGAGCAGTACTTC
TRBJ2-3	TRBV5-6	.	.	CASSLSGTDTQYF	TGTGCCAGCAGCTTGAGTGGCACAGATACGCAGTATTTT
TRBJ2-3	TRBV5-6	.	.	CASSLFPGTQGNTQYF	TGTGCCAGCAGCTTGTTCCCCGGGACCCAGGGAAATACGCAGTATTTT
TRBJ2-1	TRBV5-8	.	.	CASSLIWNEQFF	TGTGCCAGCAGCTTGATTTGGAATGAGCAGTTCTTC
TRBJ2-4	TRBV28	.	TRBD2	CASSHQTSGAKNIQYF	TGTGCCAGCAGTCATCAGACTAGCGGGGCCAAAAACATTCAGTACTTC
TRBJ2-6	TRBV11-2	.	TRBD2	CASSSRTSGRGGANVLTF	TGTGCCAGCAGCTCGCGGACTAGCGGGAGGGGCGGGGCCAACGTCCTGACTTTC
TRBJ2-3	TRBV11-3	.	TRBD2	CASSLVPSGREYF	TGTGCCAGCAGCTTAGTCCCTAGCGGGAGGGAGTATTTT
TRBJ1-5	TRBV14	.	.	CASSSSLAQPQHF	TGTGCCAGCAGCTCCTCCCTAGCTCAGCCCCAGCATTTT
TRBJ1-5	TRBV28	few	.	CASSSVTGRGNQPQHF	TGTGCCAGCAGTTCGGTAACAGGGAGAGGAAATCAGCCCCAGCATTTT
TRBJ1-3	TRBV5-1	.	.	CASKEGAPGNTIYF	TGCGCCAGCAAAGAAGGGGCTCCCGGAAACACCATATATTTT
TRBJ2-1	TRBV27	.	TRBD2	CASSPRLAGAYNEQFF	TGTGCCAGCAGCCCAAGACTAGCGGGGGCGTACAATGAGCAGTTCTTC
TRBJ2-3	TRBV28	.	TRBD2	CASRKTSGRPLDTQYF	TGTGCCAGCAGAAAGACTAGCGGGAGGCCTTTGGATACGCAGTATTTT
TRBJ1-1	TRBV29-1	.	.	CSVVGLAGTTEAFF	TGCAGCGTTGTCGGGTTGGCGGGGACTACTGAAGCTTTCTTT